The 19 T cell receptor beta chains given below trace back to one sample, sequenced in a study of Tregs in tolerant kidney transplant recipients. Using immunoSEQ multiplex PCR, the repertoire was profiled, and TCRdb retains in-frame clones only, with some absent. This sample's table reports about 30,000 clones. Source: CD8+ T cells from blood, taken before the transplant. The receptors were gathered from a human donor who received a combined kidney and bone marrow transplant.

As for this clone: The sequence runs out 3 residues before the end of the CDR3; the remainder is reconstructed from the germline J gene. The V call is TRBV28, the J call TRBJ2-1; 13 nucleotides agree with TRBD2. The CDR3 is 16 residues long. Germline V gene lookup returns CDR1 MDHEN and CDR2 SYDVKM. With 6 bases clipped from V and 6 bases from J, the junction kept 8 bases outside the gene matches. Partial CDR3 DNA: TGTGCCAGCAGATATAGACTAGCGGGAGGACCCAATGAG. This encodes CASRYRLAGGPNE. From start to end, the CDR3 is CASRYRLAGGPNEQFF.

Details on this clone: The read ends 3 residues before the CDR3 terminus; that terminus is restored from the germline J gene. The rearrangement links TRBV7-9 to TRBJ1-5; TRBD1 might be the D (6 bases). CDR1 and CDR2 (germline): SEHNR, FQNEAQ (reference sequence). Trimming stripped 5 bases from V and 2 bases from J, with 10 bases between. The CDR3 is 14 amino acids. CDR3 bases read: TGTGCCAGCAGCCGGACAGAAGGCAATCAGCCC. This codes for CASSRTEGNQP. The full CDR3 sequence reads CASSRTEGNQPQHF.

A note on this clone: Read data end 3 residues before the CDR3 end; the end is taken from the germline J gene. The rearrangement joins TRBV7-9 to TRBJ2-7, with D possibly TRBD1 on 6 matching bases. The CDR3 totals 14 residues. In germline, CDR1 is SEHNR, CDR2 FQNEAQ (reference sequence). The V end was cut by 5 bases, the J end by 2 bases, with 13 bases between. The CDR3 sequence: CASSTLQGTYEQYF. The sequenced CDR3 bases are TGTGCCAGCAGCACCTTACAGGGTACCTACGAG.

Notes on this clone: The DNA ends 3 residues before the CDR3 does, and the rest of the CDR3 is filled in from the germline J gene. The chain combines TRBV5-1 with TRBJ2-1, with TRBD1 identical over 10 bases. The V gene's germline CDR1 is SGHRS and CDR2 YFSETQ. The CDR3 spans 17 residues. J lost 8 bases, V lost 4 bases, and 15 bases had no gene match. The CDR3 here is CASSLALRDRGFDEQFF. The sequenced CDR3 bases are TGCGCCAGCAGCCTAGCCCTACGGGACAGGGGTTTCGATGAG.

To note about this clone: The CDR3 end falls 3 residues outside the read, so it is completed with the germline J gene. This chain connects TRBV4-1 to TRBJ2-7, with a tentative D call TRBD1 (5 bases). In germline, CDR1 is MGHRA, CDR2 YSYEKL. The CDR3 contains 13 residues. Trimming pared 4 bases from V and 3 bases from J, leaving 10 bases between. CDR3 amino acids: CASSPLTGYEQYF. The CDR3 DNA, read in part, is TGCGCCAGCAGCCCCCTAACAGGCTACGAG.

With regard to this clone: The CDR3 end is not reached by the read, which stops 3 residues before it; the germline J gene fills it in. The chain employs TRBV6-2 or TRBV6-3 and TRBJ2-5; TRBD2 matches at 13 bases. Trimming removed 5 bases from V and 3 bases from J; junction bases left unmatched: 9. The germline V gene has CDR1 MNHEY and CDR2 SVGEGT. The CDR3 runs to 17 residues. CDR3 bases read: TGTGCCAGCAGTCCCAGACTAGCGGGAGGATTCGAAGAGACC. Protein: CASSPRLAGGFEET. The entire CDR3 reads CASSPRLAGGFEETQYF.

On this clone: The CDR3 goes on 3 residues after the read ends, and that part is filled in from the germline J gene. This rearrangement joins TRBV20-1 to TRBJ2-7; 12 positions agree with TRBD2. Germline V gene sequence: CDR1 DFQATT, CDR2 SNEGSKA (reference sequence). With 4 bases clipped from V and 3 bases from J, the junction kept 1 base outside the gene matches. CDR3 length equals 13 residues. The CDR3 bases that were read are TGCAGTGCTACACTAGCGGGAGGCTACGAG. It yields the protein CSATLAGGYE. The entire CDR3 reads CSATLAGGYEQYF.

Incomplete CDR3 DNA: TGTGCCAGCAGCTCCTACAGGAGTGAG. Translated: CASSSYRSE. The CDR3 in full is CASSSYRSEQFF. This chain joins TRBV7-6 and TRBJ2-1; D possibly corresponds to TRBD1 (5 bases). The read falls 3 residues short of the CDR3 end, and the missing part is taken from the germline J gene. The CDR3 sequence is 12 residues long. V shed 4 bases and J shed 9 bases, with 10 bases lying between them. Germline CDR1 and CDR2: SGHVS and FNYEAQ. The entire variable domain, with the rest obtained from reference TRBV7-6 and TRBJ2-1, is as follows: GAGVSQSPRYKVTKRGQDVALRCDPISGHVSLYWYRQALGQGPEFLTYFNYEAQQDKSGLPNDRFSAERPEGSISTLTIQRTEQRDSAMYRCASSSYRSEQFFGPGTRLTVL.

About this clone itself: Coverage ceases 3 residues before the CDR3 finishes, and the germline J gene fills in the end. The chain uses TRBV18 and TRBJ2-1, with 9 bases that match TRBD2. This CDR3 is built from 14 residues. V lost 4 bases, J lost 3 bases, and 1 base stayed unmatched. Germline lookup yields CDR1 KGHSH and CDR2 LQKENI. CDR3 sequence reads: CASSRAGGYNEQFF. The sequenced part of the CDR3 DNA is TGTGCCAGCTCACGAGCGGGAGGCTACAATGAG.

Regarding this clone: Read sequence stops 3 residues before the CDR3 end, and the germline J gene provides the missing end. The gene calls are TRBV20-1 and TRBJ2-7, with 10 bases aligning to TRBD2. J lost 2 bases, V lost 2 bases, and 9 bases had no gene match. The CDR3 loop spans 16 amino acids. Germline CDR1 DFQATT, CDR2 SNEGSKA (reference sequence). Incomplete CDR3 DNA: TGCAGTGCTAGACCCACCGGGACTAGCGTTGCCTACGAG. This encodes CSARPTGTSVAYE. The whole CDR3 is CSARPTGTSVAYEQYF.

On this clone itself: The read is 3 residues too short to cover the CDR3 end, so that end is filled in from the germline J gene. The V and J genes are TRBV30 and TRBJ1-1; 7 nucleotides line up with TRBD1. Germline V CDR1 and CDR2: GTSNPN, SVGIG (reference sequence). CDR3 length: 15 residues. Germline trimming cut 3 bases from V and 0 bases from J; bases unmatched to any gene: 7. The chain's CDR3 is CAWRIPGTVNTEAFF. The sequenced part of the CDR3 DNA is TGTGCCTGGAGGATACCAGGGACAGTGAACACTGAA.

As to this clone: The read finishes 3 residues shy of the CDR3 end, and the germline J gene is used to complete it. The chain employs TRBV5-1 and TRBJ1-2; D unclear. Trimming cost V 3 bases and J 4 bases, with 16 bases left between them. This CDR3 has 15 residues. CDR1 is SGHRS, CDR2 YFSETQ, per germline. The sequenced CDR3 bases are TGCGCCAGCAGCTCTGAGCCGGGGATCACCTATGGC. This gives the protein CASSSEPGITYG. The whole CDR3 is CASSSEPGITYGYTF.

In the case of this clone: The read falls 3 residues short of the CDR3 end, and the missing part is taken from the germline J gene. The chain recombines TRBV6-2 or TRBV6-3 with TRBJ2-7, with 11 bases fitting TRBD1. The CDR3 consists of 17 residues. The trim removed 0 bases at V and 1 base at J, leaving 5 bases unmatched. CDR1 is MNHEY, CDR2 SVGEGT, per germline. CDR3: CASSYSDGTGGSYEQYF. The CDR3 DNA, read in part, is TGTGCCAGCAGTTACTCGGACGGGACAGGGGGGTCCTACGAG.

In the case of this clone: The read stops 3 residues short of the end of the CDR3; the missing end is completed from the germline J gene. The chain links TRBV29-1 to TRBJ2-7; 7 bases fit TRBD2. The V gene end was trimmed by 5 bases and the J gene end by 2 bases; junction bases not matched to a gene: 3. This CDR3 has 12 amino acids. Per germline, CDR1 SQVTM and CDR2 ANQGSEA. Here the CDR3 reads CSVRGETYEQYF. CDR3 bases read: TGCAGCGTTCGGGGGGAGACCTACGAG.

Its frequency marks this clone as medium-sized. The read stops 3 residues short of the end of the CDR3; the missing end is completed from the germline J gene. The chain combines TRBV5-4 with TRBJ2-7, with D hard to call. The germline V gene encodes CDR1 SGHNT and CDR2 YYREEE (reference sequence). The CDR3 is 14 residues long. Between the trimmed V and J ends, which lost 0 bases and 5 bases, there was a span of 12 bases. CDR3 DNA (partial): TGTGCCAGCAGCTTGGGGCAGAGTCCCCACGAG. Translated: CASSLGQSPHE. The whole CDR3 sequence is CASSLGQSPHEQYF.

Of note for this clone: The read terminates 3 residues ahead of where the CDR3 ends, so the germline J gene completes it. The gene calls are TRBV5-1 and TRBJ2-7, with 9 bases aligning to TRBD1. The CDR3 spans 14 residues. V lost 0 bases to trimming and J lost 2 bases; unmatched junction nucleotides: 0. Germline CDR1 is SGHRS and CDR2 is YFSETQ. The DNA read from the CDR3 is TGCGCCAGCAGCTTGGGACAGGGGGCCTACGAG. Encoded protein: CASSLGQGAYE. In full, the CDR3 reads CASSLGQGAYEQYF. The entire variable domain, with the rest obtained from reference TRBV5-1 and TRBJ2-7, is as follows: KAGVTQTPRYLIKTRGQQVTLSCSPISGHRSVSWYQQTPGQGLQFLFEYFSETQRNKGNFPGRFSGRQFSNSRSEMNVSTLELGDSALYLCASSLGQGAYEQYFGPGTRLTVT.

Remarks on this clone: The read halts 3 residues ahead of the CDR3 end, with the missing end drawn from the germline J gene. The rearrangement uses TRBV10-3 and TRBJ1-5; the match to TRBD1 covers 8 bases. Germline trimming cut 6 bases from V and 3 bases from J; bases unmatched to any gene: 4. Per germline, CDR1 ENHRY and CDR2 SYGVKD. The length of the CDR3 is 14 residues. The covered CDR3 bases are TGTGCCATCAGATCGACAGGGGACAATCAGCCC. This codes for CAIRSTGDNQP. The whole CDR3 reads CAIRSTGDNQPQHF.

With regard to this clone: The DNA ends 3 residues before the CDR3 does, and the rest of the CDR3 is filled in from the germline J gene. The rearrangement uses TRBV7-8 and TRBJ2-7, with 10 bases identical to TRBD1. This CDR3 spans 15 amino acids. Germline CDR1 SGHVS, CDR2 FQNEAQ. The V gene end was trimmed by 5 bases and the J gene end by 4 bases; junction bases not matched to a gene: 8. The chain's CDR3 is CASSPGRTGGYEQYF. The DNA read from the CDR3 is TGTGCCAGCAGCCCAGGGAGGACAGGGGGGTACGAG.

Here the CDR3 reads CASSFPVDRERPQPQHF. Incomplete CDR3 DNA: TGTGCCAGTAGTTTCCCAGTAGACAGGGAACGGCCTCAGCCC. The chain uses TRBV19 and TRBJ1-5; 7 bases fit TRBD1. The missing CDR3 end, 3 residues past where the read stops, is filled in from the germline J gene. Losses at the gene ends were 5 bases for V and 6 bases for J; bases not matched to a gene: 16. The CDR3 totals 17 residues. Germline V gene sequence: CDR1 LNHDA, CDR2 SQIVND (reference sequence).